A selection of T cell receptor beta chains follows, all from one sample in a study of T cells in Graves' hyperthyroidism and ophthalmopathy. From the multiplex PCR reads, TCRdb called clonotypes with MiXCR, one entry per CDR3 protein. There are around 520,000 distinct CDR3 sequences in the sample; roughly an eighth occur only once, and around a sixth lies in the top ten. Material: blood. Every receptor here comes from a woman aged 18-29 years with Graves' hyperthyroidism. Both conserved end residues are part of each CDR3. The D gene is left open where the match is weak. Size tells how often a clone was seen (once, few, many) or the class of an expanded clone, and some rows leave it out.

D gene,V gene,clone size,J gene,CDR3 protein,CDR3 DNA
-,TRBV3-1,many,TRBJ1-1,CASSGHGGDTEAFF,TGTGCCAGCAGCGGACACGGCGGGGACACTGAAGCTTTCTTT
-,TRBV27,-,TRBJ1-1,CASSLFPGGTEAFF,TGTGCCAGCAGTTTATTCCCCGGTGGCACTGAAGCTTTCTTT
-,TRBV10-3,many,TRBJ2-7,CAISERQGYEQYF,TGTGCCATCAGTGAGAGGCAGGGCTACGAGCAGTACTTC
-,TRBV10-3,many,TRBJ2-1,CAISELEPYNEQFF,TGTGCCATCAGTGAACTAGAACCCTACAATGAGCAGTTCTTC
-,TRBV7-4,many,TRBJ2-3,CASSTQESRAVGADTQYF,TGTGCCAGCAGCACCCAGGAGAGCCGCGCGGTGGGTGCAGATACGCAGTATTTT
-,TRBV5-1,many,TRBJ2-2,CASSLTTGSTGELFF,TGCGCCAGCAGCTTGACTACAGGGAGCACCGGGGAGCTGTTTTTT
-,TRBV27,many,TRBJ2-1,CASALLADSYNEQFF,TGTGCCAGTGCCTTATTAGCGGACTCCTACAATGAGCAGTTCTTC
-,TRBV11-2,many,TRBJ1-1,CASSLAGGRMNTEAFF,TGTGCCAGCAGCTTAGCGGGAGGGCGGATGAACACTGAAGCTTTCTTT
TRBD2,TRBV4-1,-,TRBJ2-3,CASSPSGVAGGWRADTQYF,TGCGCCAGCAGCCCCTCGGGGGTAGCGGGAGGATGGCGTGCAGATACGCAGTATTTT
-,TRBV5-4,-,TRBJ2-2,CASSRDFNTGELFF,TGTGCCAGCAGCAGGGACTTTAACACCGGGGAGCTGTTTTTT
TRBD2,TRBV2,-,TRBJ2-3,CASRGGSGGTDTQYF,TGTGCCAGCAGGGGCGGTAGCGGGGGCACAGATACGCAGTATTTT
TRBD1,TRBV12-3/TRBV12-4,many,TRBJ1-2,CASSGQGMKYGYTF,TGTGCCAGCAGTGGACAGGGAATGAAATATGGCTACACCTTC
-,TRBV2,many,TRBJ2-5,CASSEQSVGETQYF,TGTGCCAGCAGTGAACAGTCGGTCGGAGAGACCCAGTACTTC
TRBD1,TRBV20-1,-,TRBJ1-5,CSAIGTGIPNSNQPQHF,TGCAGTGCTATCGGGACAGGAATACCTAATAGCAATCAGCCCCAGCATTTT
-,TRBV7-2,-,TRBJ2-1,CASSLNPLAYNEQFF,TGTGCCAGCAGCTTAAATCCCCTCGCCTACAATGAGCAGTTCTTC
TRBD1,TRBV24-1,many,TRBJ2-1,CATSDLGQGDNEQFF,TGTGCCACCAGTGACTTGGGACAGGGGGACAATGAGCAGTTCTTC
-,TRBV12-5,many,TRBJ2-5,CASGLGLALPGTQYF,TGTGCTAGTGGTTTGGGCTTAGCGCTTCCGGGGACCCAGTACTTC
TRBD2,TRBV20-1,many,TRBJ2-4,CSAPGLAGGNIQYF,TGCAGTGCTCCGGGACTAGCGGGAGGGAACATTCAGTACTTC
-,TRBV6-1,-,TRBJ2-2,CASRLRERVSGELFF,TGTGCCAGCAGATTACGGGAGAGGGTGTCCGGGGAGCTGTTTTTT
TRBD2,TRBV29-1,-,TRBJ2-2,CSARTSGMIDTGELFF,TGCAGCGCCCGGACTAGCGGGATGATTGACACCGGGGAGCTGTTTTTT
TRBD2,TRBV5-1,-,TRBJ2-5,CASSWTSGRGMGTQYF,TGCGCCAGCAGCTGGACTAGCGGGAGGGGCATGGGGACCCAGTACTTC
-,TRBV9,many,TRBJ1-3,CASSLQHGNTIYF,TGTGCCAGCAGCCTCCAACATGGAAACACCATATATTTT
-,TRBV11-2,-,TRBJ2-7,CASSLGNYGSEQYF,TGTGCCAGCAGCTTAGGGAACTATGGGTCTGAGCAGTACTTC
-,TRBV6-6,many,TRBJ1-1,CASSYRSGYWSNTEAFF,TGTGCCAGCAGTTACCGGTCAGGCTATTGGAGTAACACTGAAGCTTTCTTT
-,TRBV6-1,many,TRBJ2-1,CASSSVRAAYNEQFF,TGTGCCAGCAGTTCTGTGCGCGCTGCCTACAATGAGCAGTTCTTC
-,TRBV10-3,many,TRBJ2-2,CAISGGRNTGELFF,TGTGCCATCAGTGGAGGCAGAAACACCGGGGAGCTGTTTTTT
-,TRBV6-1,many,TRBJ2-7,CASSPPPGHLYEQYF,TGTGCCAGCAGCCCCCCCCCGGGACACCTCTACGAGCAGTACTTC
TRBD2,TRBV30,few,TRBJ2-7,CAWRIPGLGLYEQYF,TGTGCCTGGAGGATACCGGGACTAGGTTTATACGAGCAGTACTTC
TRBD1,TRBV27,-,TRBJ1-6,CASSLWGQSSYNSPLHF,TGTGCCAGCAGTTTATGGGGACAGAGCTCCTATAATTCACCCCTCCACTTT
-,TRBV30,many,TRBJ2-1,CAWSAPEVYNEQFF,TGTGCCTGGAGTGCACCCGAGGTGTACAATGAGCAGTTCTTC
-,TRBV11-2,many,TRBJ2-5,CASRREAGETQYF,TGTGCCAGCCGCCGCGAAGCGGGAGAGACCCAGTACTTC
-,TRBV24-1,many,TRBJ1-5,CATGANQPQHF,TGTGCCACCGGAGCTAATCAGCCCCAGCATTTT
TRBD2,TRBV18,many,TRBJ2-7,CASSSKGLAGASYEQYF,TGTGCCAGCTCTTCCAAAGGGCTAGCGGGGGCTTCCTACGAGCAGTACTTC
-,TRBV12-3/TRBV12-4,many,TRBJ2-1,CASSPAGPRRFF,TGTGCCAGCAGCCCGGCTGGACCTCGGCGGTTCTTC
-,TRBV11-2,-,TRBJ1-1,CASSLETGKTEAFF,TGTGCCAGCAGCTTAGAAACAGGGAAAACTGAAGCTTTCTTT
-,TRBV19,-,TRBJ2-5,CASSIGVQETQYF,TGTGCCAGTAGTATCGGAGTCCAAGAGACCCAGTACTTC
TRBD2,TRBV7-8,many,TRBJ2-2,CASSLLAGGWTGELFF,TGTGCCAGCAGCCTCCTAGCGGGAGGGTGGACCGGGGAGCTGTTTTTT
TRBD2,TRBV6-1,few,TRBJ2-1,CASSGLAPYNEQFF,TGTGCCAGCAGTGGACTAGCGCCCTACAATGAGCAGTTCTTC
-,TRBV6-2/TRBV6-3,many,TRBJ2-1,CASRSRGPISYNEQFF,TGTGCCAGCAGATCAAGGGGTCCAATCTCCTACAATGAGCAGTTCTTC
TRBD1,TRBV27,-,TRBJ1-1,CASSMGDRGFTEAFF,TGTGCCAGCAGTATGGGGGACAGGGGATTTACTGAAGCTTTCTTT
-,TRBV18,many,TRBJ1-5,CASSPAGGDQPQHF,TGTGCCAGCTCACCCGCCGGGGGCGATCAGCCCCAGCATTTT
TRBD1,TRBV5-4,-,TRBJ1-4,CASRPGLQPGQGDEKLFF,TGTGCCAGCCGCCCAGGTCTACAACCGGGACAGGGGGATGAAAAACTGTTTTTT
-,TRBV6-1,-,TRBJ1-3,CASSRMTLHGDTIYF,TGTGCCAGCAGTAGGATGACCTTGCATGGGGACACCATATATTTT
-,TRBV29-1,many,TRBJ1-2,CSVEERTGVYTF,TGCAGCGTTGAAGAAAGGACCGGAGTCTACACCTTC
TRBD2,TRBV12-5,many,TRBJ2-3,CASRRLAGDDTQYF,TGTGCTAGTCGAAGACTAGCGGGAGATGATACGCAGTATTTT
TRBD2,TRBV19,few,TRBJ2-1,CASKAGGGYDEQFF,TGTGCCAGTAAGGCGGGAGGGGGCTATGATGAGCAGTTCTTC
-,TRBV19,-,TRBJ2-3,CASSIDWAGKGAGDTQYF,TGTGCCAGTAGTATAGACTGGGCGGGTAAAGGAGCTGGAGATACGCAGTATTTT